These 26 T cell receptor beta chains were sequenced from one sample in a study of technical replicates of blood from several donors. Libraries were prepared by immunoSEQ multiplex PCR; TCRdb keeps only in-frame clonotypes and omits some of them. The table records about 70,000 clones, around 97% of them present only once. Sequencing input: T cells isolated from PBMCs. Source of these receptors: a human donor in good health.

This chain connects TRBV30 to TRBJ1-3; D unclear. The germline V gene encodes CDR1 GTSNPN and CDR2 SVGIG (reference sequence). The CDR3 sequence is 13 residues long. V was trimmed by 1 base and J by 4 bases, leaving 8 bases between them. The CDR3 coding sequence is TGTGCCTGGAGTGATGGAGGGGGAAACACCATATATTTT. Amino acid sequence: CAWSDGGGNTIYF. Together with reference TRBV30 and TRBJ1-3, the CDR3 gives the full variable domain: SQTIHQWPATLVQPVGSPLSLECTVEGTSNPNLYWYRQAAGRGLQLLFYSVGIGQISSEVPQNLSASRPQDRQFILSSKKLLLSDSGFYLCAWSDGGGNTIYFGEGSWLTVV.

The chain uses TRBV28 and TRBJ2-5; no clear D. Per germline, CDR1 MDHEN and CDR2 SYDVKM. Between the trimmed V and J ends, which lost 6 bases and 10 bases, there was a span of 12 bases. The CDR3 consists of 11 residues. CDR3 amino acids: CASSSIGLQYF. The DNA of the CDR3 is TGTGCCAGCAGCTCCATCGGTCTCCAGTACTTC.

The chain has TRBV18 and TRBJ2-7; 8 nucleotides line up with TRBD2. The CDR3 has 15 amino acids. Germline-derived CDR1 and CDR2 are KGHSH and LQKENI. V lost 3 bases to trimming and J lost 3 bases; unmatched junction nucleotides: 7. In nucleotides, the CDR3 is TGTGCCAGCTCACCGGCGGGGGGAGCGGGCTACGAGCAGTACTTC. Protein product: CASSPAGGAGYEQYF.

The genes are TRBV27 and TRBJ2-1, with a tentative D call TRBD1 (5 bases). V was trimmed by 2 bases and J by 2 bases, leaving 7 bases between them. The CDR3 spans 14 residues. Germline loops: CDR1 MNHEY, CDR2 SMNVEV (reference sequence). The CDR3 spells CASSLIGAYNEQFF. CDR3 bases: TGTGCCAGCAGTTTAATAGGGGCCTACAATGAGCAGTTCTTC.

The rearrangement links TRBV19 to TRBJ2-5, with 10 bases lining up with TRBD1. Germline assignment: CDR1 LNHDA and CDR2 SQIVND (reference sequence). V dropped 8 bases and J dropped 3; count of bases not matched to a gene: 6. The CDR3 is made up of 14 amino acids. This CDR3 reads CASREGTGEETQYF. CDR3 bases: TGTGCCAGTCGCGAAGGGACAGGGGAAGAGACCCAGTACTTC.

The chain employs TRBV12-5 and TRBJ1-5; 9 positions match TRBD1. Germline trimming cut 0 bases from V and 6 bases from J; bases unmatched to any gene: 6. The CDR3 extends over 16 amino acids. Germline V gene data show CDR1 as LGHNT and CDR2 as FRNRAP. The CDR3 region is CASGLVLGQGIQPQHF. CDR3 coding DNA: TGTGCTAGTGGTTTGGTATTGGGACAGGGAATTCAGCCCCAGCATTTT.

The chain joins TRBV19 to TRBJ2-7; D may be TRBD1 (5 bases). Trimming removed 3 bases at V and 2 bases at J, with 8 bases between. The CDR3 totals 13 residues. Per germline, CDR1 LNHDA and CDR2 SQIVND (reference sequence). The CDR3, as DNA: TGTGCCAGTAGTATGTACAGGACCTACGAGCAGTACTTC. It specifies CASSMYRTYEQYF.

V is TRBV5-5 and J is TRBJ1-1, with D perhaps matching TRBD1 (5 bases). Germline CDR1 is SGHKS and CDR2 is YYEKEE (reference sequence). The length of the CDR3 is 13 residues. V was trimmed by 6 bases and J by 8 bases, leaving 17 bases between them. The CDR3 nucleotides are TGTGCCAGCATTCCCGCCGGGGGGAGCGAAGCTTTCTTT. It specifies CASIPAGGSEAFF.

In its sample, this clone was seen once. The genes are TRBV7-9 and TRBJ2-1, with D perhaps matching TRBD1 (6 bases). This CDR3 has 13 residues. V shed 6 bases and J shed 7 bases, with 13 bases lying between them. CDR1 is SEHNR and CDR2 is FQNEAQ in the germline V gene (reference sequence). CDR3 amino acids: CASRIEGGNEQFF. CDR3 nucleotides: TGTGCCAGCAGAATCGAAGGGGGTAATGAGCAGTTCTTC.

The rearrangement joins TRBV5-1 to TRBJ2-3, with a possible D match to TRBD2 (6 bases). In germline, CDR1 is SGHRS, CDR2 YFSETQ. Trimming took off 2 bases at V and 2 bases at J, with 12 bases between the two ends. This CDR3 spans 15 amino acids. The DNA of the CDR3 is TGCGCCAGCAGCTTACGAGGGAGGCCCACAGATACGCAGTATTTT. It encodes CASSLRGRPTDTQYF.

CDR3 protein: CASSHQGAPSYEQYF. For the CDR3, the DNA is TGTGCCAGCAGCCATCAGGGGGCTCCCTCCTACGAGCAGTACTTC. This chain joins TRBV11-2 and TRBJ2-7, with 8 positions matching TRBD1. The CDR3 is 15 residues long. From germline, CDR1 is SGHAT and CDR2 FQNNGV. Unmatched junction bases numbered 6, after V lost 5 bases and J lost 0 bases.

The J gene is TRBJ1-5, the V gene TRBV30, with 7 bases lining up with TRBD1. The length of the CDR3 is 14 residues. Trimming cost V 2 bases and J 6 bases; bases outside gene matches: 7. Germline V gives CDR1 GTSNPN, CDR2 SVGIG (reference sequence). CDR3 coding DNA: TGTGCCTGGAGTCAAGGACAGGTCGGTCAGCCCCAGCATTTT. Translation: CAWSQGQVGQPQHF.

V gene TRBV5-1 combines with J gene TRBJ2-7, with TRBD2 matching over 10 bases. With 2 bases clipped from V and 4 bases from J, the junction kept 6 bases outside the gene matches. The length of the CDR3 is 15 residues. Germline values: CDR1 SGHRS, CDR2 YFSETQ. The CDR3 region is CASSFELAGPYEQYF. CDR3 in DNA: TGCGCCAGCAGCTTTGAACTAGCGGGACCTTACGAGCAGTACTTC.

This rearrangement joins TRBV5-1 to TRBJ2-1; 7 bases fit TRBD2. Germline CDR1 reads SGHRS; CDR2 reads YFSETQ. V gave up 2 bases and J gave up 9 bases; unmatched junction bases: 5. This CDR3 has 13 amino acids. CDR3 residues: CASSFGGGGEQFF. The CDR3 region has the DNA TGCGCCAGCAGCTTTGGCGGGGGAGGTGAGCAGTTCTTC. The complete variable domain, with remaining parts taken from reference TRBV5-1 and TRBJ2-1, reads KAGVTQTPRYLIKTRGQQVTLSCSPISGHRSVSWYQQTPGQGLQFLFEYFSETQRNKGNFPGRFSGRQFSNSRSEMNVSTLELGDSALYLCASSFGGGGEQFFGPGTRLTVL.

This sequence joins TRBV5-6 and TRBJ2-3; a weak D match, TRBD2 (5 bases). V dropped 0 bases and J dropped 4 bases, with 15 bases sitting between them. There are 16 residues in the CDR3. CDR1 and CDR2 (germline): SGHDT, YYEEEE. In nucleotides, the CDR3 is TGTGCCAGCAGCTTGGCCTCCGGATTCGGGGCAGATACGCAGTATTTT. It yields the protein CASSLASGFGADTQYF.

The chain combines TRBV28 with TRBJ1-2; TRBD1 might be the D (6 bases). The CDR3 covers 18 residues. Germline CDR1 reads MDHEN; CDR2 reads SYDVKM. Trimming cost V 2 bases and J 3 bases, with 22 bases left between them. Written as DNA, the CDR3 is TGTGCCAGCAGTTTACGTATTGGGGGACACCCAGTCCACTATGGCTACACCTTC. Protein sequence: CASSLRIGGHPVHYGYTF.

This chain links TRBV28 with TRBJ2-7, with D possibly TRBD1 on 5 matching bases. Trimming cost V 1 base and J 3 bases, with 10 bases left between them. This CDR3 region has 14 residues. Germline assignment: CDR1 MDHEN and CDR2 SYDVKM. The CDR3: CASSLLGAVYEQYF. Written as DNA, the CDR3 is TGTGCCAGCAGTTTATTAGGGGCTGTCTACGAGCAGTACTTC.

The V call is TRBV5-4, the J call TRBJ2-1; D is possibly TRBD1 (5 bases). CDR3 length: 14 residues. CDR1 is SGHNT, CDR2 YYREEE, per germline (reference sequence). The V end was cut by 2 bases, the J end by 4 bases, with 10 bases between. The CDR3 region has the DNA TGTGCCAGCAGCTTAGGGGTAGGTTACAATGAGCAGTTCTTC. Its protein is CASSLGVGYNEQFF.

The sample holds one count of this clone. CDR3 bases: TGTGCCAGCTCACCCGCCGGGACTTTAAACACCGGGGAGCTGTTTTTT. The encoded protein is CASSPAGTLNTGELFF. The gene calls are TRBV18 and TRBJ2-2, with D perhaps matching TRBD2 (6 bases). Germline CDR1 and CDR2: KGHSH and LQKENI. The CDR3 extends over 16 amino acids. The V and J ends lost 3 bases and 2 bases respectively, with 13 bases between them.

V is TRBV5-4 and J is TRBJ2-7; the match to TRBD1 covers 7 bases. Germline V CDR1 and CDR2: SGHNT, YYREEE (reference sequence). The J segment lost 0 bases and the V segment lost 4 bases, leaving 4 bases of the junction unmatched. The CDR3 is 14 residues long. This CDR3 reads CASSLRDSSYEQYF. In DNA, the CDR3 is TGTGCCAGCAGCCTGAGGGACAGCTCCTACGAGCAGTACTTC. Variable domain in full (rest from reference TRBV5-4 and TRBJ2-7): ETGVTQSPTHLIKTRGQQVTLRCSSQSGHNTVSWYQQALGQGPQFIFQYYREEENGRGNFPPRFSGLQFPNYSSELNVNALELDDSALYLCASSLRDSSYEQYFGPGTRLTVT.

This chain connects TRBV6-5 to TRBJ2-7, with unresolved D. V dropped 2 bases and J dropped 7 bases, with 21 bases sitting between them. Germline assignment: CDR1 MNHEY and CDR2 SVGAGI. The CDR3 totals 16 residues. CDR3 coding DNA: TGTGCCAGCAGTTACGATTCGGCGGTTCTCCCGCGGGAGCAGTACTTC. This translates into CASSYDSAVLPREQYF.

The CDR3 nucleotides read TGTGCCAGCAGCAGAGGATGGGGGGGCAATCAGCCCCAGCATTTT. Encoded protein: CASSRGWGGNQPQHF. The rearrangement uses TRBV2 and TRBJ1-5; D may be TRBD1 (5 bases). V lost 6 bases to trimming and J lost 2 bases, with 14 bases between them. Germline V CDR1 and CDR2: SNHLY, FYNNEI. CDR3 length equals 15 residues.

This chain links TRBV7-9 with TRBJ2-5; 13 bases align to TRBD2. The CDR3 loop spans 17 amino acids. With 3 bases clipped from V and 5 bases from J, the junction kept 9 bases outside the gene matches. The V gene's germline CDR1 is SEHNR and CDR2 FQNEAQ (reference sequence). CDR3 residues: CASSFTSGGVLKETQYF. For the CDR3, the DNA is TGTGCCAGCAGCTTCACTAGCGGGGGGGTCCTTAAGGAGACCCAGTACTTC.

This chain links TRBV5-1 with TRBJ1-1; D is unresolved. From germline, CDR1 is SGHRS and CDR2 YFSETQ. The length of the CDR3 is 15 residues. V lost 6 bases and J lost 1, with 16 bases in between. The CDR3 bases are TGCGCCAGCACCCGTGGCGGCAGACCGAACACTGAAGCTTTCTTT. Its protein product is CASTRGGRPNTEAFF.

The gene calls are TRBV11-3 and TRBJ2-3; 8 nucleotides match TRBD2. This CDR3 contains 12 residues. Germline V gene lookup returns CDR1 SGHNT and CDR2 YENEEA. The V gene end was trimmed by 4 bases and the J gene end by 6 bases; junction bases not matched to a gene: 0. CDR3 amino acids: CASSSGGDTQYF. The CDR3 DNA is TGTGCCAGCAGCTCGGGGGGGGATACGCAGTATTTT.

The chain joins TRBV7-6 to TRBJ2-3; D possibly corresponds to TRBD1 (6 bases). Germline V gene data show CDR1 as SGHVS and CDR2 as FNYEAQ. The V end lost 8 bases, the J end lost 0 bases, and 21 bases lay between the germline ends. CDR3 length equals 17 residues. CDR3 in DNA: TGTGCCAGCGGTGATGAAGGGAGAGGGGGTAGCACAGATACGCAGTATTTT. Its translation: CASGDEGRGGSTDTQYF.